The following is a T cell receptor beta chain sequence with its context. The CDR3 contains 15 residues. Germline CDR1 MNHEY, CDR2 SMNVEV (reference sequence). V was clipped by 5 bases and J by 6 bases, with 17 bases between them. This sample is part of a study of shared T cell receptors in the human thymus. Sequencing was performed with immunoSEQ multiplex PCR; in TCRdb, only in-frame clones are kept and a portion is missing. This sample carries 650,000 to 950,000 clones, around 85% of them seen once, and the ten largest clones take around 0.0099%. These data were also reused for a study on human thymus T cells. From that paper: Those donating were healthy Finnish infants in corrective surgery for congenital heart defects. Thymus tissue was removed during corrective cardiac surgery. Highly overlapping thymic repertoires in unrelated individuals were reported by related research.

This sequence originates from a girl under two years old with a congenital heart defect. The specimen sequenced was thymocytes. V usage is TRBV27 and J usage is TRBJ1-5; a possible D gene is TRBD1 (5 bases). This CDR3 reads CASSESFRVVQPQHF. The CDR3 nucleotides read TGTGCCAGCAGTGAATCATTCAGGGTGGTTCAGCCCCAGCATTTT.